The 30 T cell receptor beta chains listed next were all sequenced from one sample in a study of cytomegalovirus exposure and HLA in healthy donors. In the PCR, 60 Vbeta and 13 Jbeta primers were used. Here immunoSEQ multiplex PCR was the method, and the copy in TCRdb shows in-frame clones only, minus some. The repertoire holds around 180,000 clones, with about 88% as singletons. The sample was PBMCs. These receptors were obtained from a girl less than two years old in good health and CMV-seronegative.

J is TRBJ1-2 and V is TRBV30, with D possibly matching TRBD1 (6 bases). The germline gives CDR1 GTSNPN, CDR2 SVGIG (reference sequence). V lost 4 bases and J lost 0, with 12 bases in between. The length of the CDR3 is 14 residues. CDR3 sequence reads: CAWKYRAANYGYTF. CDR3 DNA sequence: TGTGCCTGGAAGTACAGGGCTGCTAACTATGGCTACACCTTC.

The chain has TRBV9 and TRBJ2-3, with 11 bases aligning to TRBD1. Trimming removed 4 bases from V and 2 bases from J; junction bases left unmatched: 12. Germline V gene lookup returns CDR1 SGDLS and CDR2 YYNGEE. The CDR3 extends over 18 amino acids. This CDR3 reads CASSTSRGDRGITDTQYF. CDR3 coding DNA: TGTGCCAGCAGCACCTCCCGAGGGGACAGGGGGATCACAGATACGCAGTATTTT.

V and J are TRBV4-2 and TRBJ1-3; no definite D call. Germline-derived CDR1 and CDR2 are LGHNA and YNFKEQ. The V end lost 0 bases, the J end lost 3 bases, and 15 bases lay between the germline ends. The CDR3 totals 17 residues. CDR3 amino acids: CASSQDRLGGYGNTIYF. The CDR3, as DNA: TGTGCCAGCAGCCAAGATCGACTCGGCGGATATGGAAACACCATATATTTT.

This chain joins TRBV11-3 and TRBJ2-3, with a tentative D call TRBD2 (5 bases). This CDR3 is 13 amino acids long. CDR1 and CDR2 (germline): SGHNT, YENEEA. V lost 3 bases and J 1 base, leaving 5 bases between the germline ends. The DNA of the CDR3 is TGTGCCAGCAGCTTCGGGGGCACAGATACGCAGTATTTT. Translating gives CASSFGGTDTQYF.

The chain employs TRBV4-2 and TRBJ1-2, with 8 positions matching TRBD1. The germline V gene encodes CDR1 LGHNA and CDR2 YNFKEQ. V lost 1 base and J lost 2; bases outside the gene matches: 6. This CDR3 is 16 amino acids long. The CDR3 reads CASSQARGRGNYGYTF. The CDR3 bases are TGTGCCAGCAGCCAAGCCAGGGGGCGAGGGAACTATGGCTACACCTTC.

This chain uses TRBV10-3 with TRBJ2-3; 12 bases align to TRBD1. Unmatched junction bases numbered 4, after V lost 6 bases and J lost 3 bases. CDR3 length: 15 amino acids. Germline CDR1 and CDR2: ENHRY and SYGVKD. The CDR3 spells CAIRGTGGKTDTQYF. The CDR3 DNA reads TGTGCCATCAGGGGGACAGGGGGCAAGACAGATACGCAGTATTTT.

The rearrangement uses TRBV7-2 and TRBJ2-7, with 14 bases fitting TRBD2. The V segment lost 5 bases and the J segment 5 bases; nucleotides outside the gene matches: 2. CDR1 is SGHTA and CDR2 is FQGNSA in the germline V gene. The CDR3 spans 14 residues. The CDR3 here is CASSRGLAGDEQYF. The CDR3 region has the DNA TGTGCCAGCAGCCGGGGACTAGCGGGAGACGAGCAGTACTTC.

V and J are TRBV11-2 and TRBJ2-3; the match to TRBD2 covers 10 bases. The CDR3 spans 14 residues. Germline lookup yields CDR1 SGHAT and CDR2 FQNNGV. V shed 5 bases, J shed 4 bases, and the junction held 3 bases outside the gene matches. The CDR3 here is CASSRLAGADTQYF. CDR3 nucleotide sequence: TGTGCCAGCAGCCGACTAGCGGGCGCAGATACGCAGTATTTT.

V is TRBV6-5 and J is TRBJ2-7; D call uncertain. V dropped 6 bases and J dropped 4 bases, with 13 bases sitting between them. Germline assignment: CDR1 MNHEY and CDR2 SVGAGI. This CDR3 is 13 amino acids long. CDR3 coding DNA: TGTGCCAGCAGCCGCGCGGCCGGTTACGAGCAGTACTTC. It specifies CASSRAAGYEQYF.

This clone was seen only a few times. The V gene is TRBV20-1, the J gene TRBJ1-5; a weak D match, TRBD1 (5 bases). The CDR3 has 10 amino acids. Germline CDR1 is DFQATT and CDR2 is SNEGSKA (reference sequence). The CDR3 DNA is TGCAGCGCAGGGTCACAGCCCCAGCATTTT. Amino acid sequence: CSAGSQPQHF.

This clone was counted a single time. One end of the junction is discordant with germline, which a read error may explain. This rearrangement joins TRBV27 to TRBJ1-5, with D perhaps matching TRBD1 (6 bases). From germline, CDR1 is MNHEY and CDR2 SMNVEV (reference sequence). The CDR3 totals 15 residues. DNA of the CDR3: TGTGCCAGCAGTTGGCAGGGGAATAGCAATCAGCCCCGGCATTTT. This encodes CASSWQGNSNQPRHF.

The J gene is TRBJ2-5, the V gene TRBV7-2; D might be TRBD1 (6 bases). The CDR3 extends over 14 amino acids. The ends were cut back, 6 bases at V and 5 bases at J, with 16 bases in the middle. Germline V lookup: CDR1 SGHTA, CDR2 FQGNSA. The CDR3 sequence is CASSQGQGRETQYF. In DNA form, the CDR3 reads TGTGCCAGCAGTCAGGGGCAGGGGCGGGAGACCCAGTACTTC.

This chain links TRBV5-4 with TRBJ1-4, with 10 bases identical to TRBD1. Germline CDR1 is SGHNT and CDR2 is YYREEE (reference sequence). The CDR3 length is 13 residues. CDR3: CAATGGSSEKLFF. As DNA, the CDR3 is TGTGCAGCGACAGGGGGCTCTAGTGAAAAACTGTTTTTT.

The rearrangement uses TRBV2 and TRBJ2-7; 8 nucleotides align to TRBD2. J lost 5 bases, V lost 8 bases, and 8 bases had no gene match. The germline gives CDR1 SNHLY, CDR2 FYNNEI. The CDR3 loop spans 13 amino acids. CDR3 DNA: TGTGCCAGCTCCGGGGGGGCTTTCGACGAGCAGTACTTC. Its translation is CASSGGAFDEQYF.

The chain is built from TRBV30 and TRBJ1-5; D is unclear. Deletions cut 0 bases from V and 3 bases from J, with 12 bases between. CDR1 is GTSNPN and CDR2 is SVGIG in the germline V gene (reference sequence). There are 15 residues in the CDR3. CDR3 nucleotide sequence: TGTGCCTGGAGTGTACAATCGGGGTACAATCAGCCCCAGCATTTT. Protein sequence: CAWSVQSGYNQPQHF.

This rearrangement joins TRBV18 to TRBJ2-2, with a weak D call TRBD1 (5 bases). Germline V lookup: CDR1 KGHSH, CDR2 LQKENI. The ends were cut back, 6 bases at V and 2 bases at J, with 16 bases in the middle. There are 16 residues in the CDR3. The CDR3 protein is CASSQNPGINTGELFF. The CDR3 nucleotides read TGTGCCAGCTCCCAGAACCCAGGGATTAACACCGGGGAGCTGTTTTTT. Using reference TRBV18 and TRBJ2-2 for the parts outside the CDR3, the full variable domain is NAGVMQNPRHLVRRRGQEARLRCSPMKGHSHVYWYRQLPEEGLKFMVYLQKENIIDESGMPKERFSAEFPKEGPSILRIQQVVRGDSAAYFCASSQNPGINTGELFFGEGSRLTVL.

This chain connects TRBV9 to TRBJ1-3; D ambiguous. The V gene's germline CDR1 is SGDLS and CDR2 YYNGEE. Between the trimmed V and J ends, which lost 9 bases and 0 bases, there was a span of 10 bases. The CDR3 extends over 13 amino acids. The CDR3 DNA reads as TGTGCCACTTCAGGCCCCTCTGGAAACACCATATATTTT. This sequence encodes CATSGPSGNTIYF.

The chain combines TRBV6-1 with TRBJ2-5, with 7 bases identical to TRBD2. Germline V gives CDR1 MNHNS, CDR2 SASEGT. V dropped 5 bases and J dropped 2; count of bases not matched to a gene: 5. CDR3 size: 14 residues. In nucleotides, the CDR3 is TGTGCCAGCAGTTCGGGAGGAGGACAAGAGACCCAGTACTTC. Translating gives CASSSGGGQETQYF.

Points on this clone: The sample holds other DNA sequences that translate to the same CDR3. The chain carries TRBV5-4 and TRBJ2-7; no firm D call. The CDR3 has 14 amino acids. Trimming took off 0 bases at V and 1 base at J, with 8 bases between the two ends. Per the germline V gene, CDR1 is SGHNT and CDR2 is YYREEE (reference sequence). The CDR3: CASSLVSGSYEQYF. CDR3 DNA sequence: TGTGCCAGCAGCTTGGTTTCAGGATCCTACGAGCAGTACTTC.

The chain joins TRBV6-5 to TRBJ1-6; 7 bases agree with TRBD1. J lost 7 bases, V lost 6 bases, and 3 bases had no gene match. The CDR3 consists of 13 residues. From germline, CDR1 is MNHEY and CDR2 SVGAGI. The CDR3 DNA follows: TGTGCCAGCAGGGGACAGTCAAATTCACCCCTCCACTTT. Translating it yields CASRGQSNSPLHF.

This chain connects TRBV7-2 to TRBJ2-7; 8 bases map to TRBD1. V was clipped by 5 bases and J by 5 bases; unmatched bases: 8. CDR3 length: 14 amino acids. In germline, CDR1 is SGHTA, CDR2 FQGNSA. Written as DNA, the CDR3 is TGTGCCAGCAGCCCCAAGGGACAGGTCGACGAGCAGTACTTC. This sequence encodes CASSPKGQVDEQYF.

The chain combines TRBV7-6 with TRBJ2-7; 7 bases are a match to TRBD1. Trimming cost V 2 bases and J 2 bases; bases outside gene matches: 12. The CDR3 has 17 residues. Per germline, CDR1 SGHVS and CDR2 FNYEAQ. The CDR3: CASSLFPGGEMTYEQYF. The CDR3 DNA reads as TGTGCCAGCAGCTTATTTCCAGGGGGAGAAATGACCTACGAGCAGTACTTC.

The chain joins TRBV2 to TRBJ1-2; 9 nucleotides match TRBD1. The germline V gene encodes CDR1 SNHLY and CDR2 FYNNEI. Trimming at V came to 10 bases and at J to 4 bases, leaving 7 bases not matched to a gene. CDR3 size: 13 residues. CDR3 nucleotides: TGTGCCACAGGACAGGGGTCAGTCTATGGCTACACCTTC. The encoded protein is CATGQGSVYGYTF.

CDR3 loop: CASSPGTETDTQYF. Written as DNA, the CDR3 is TGCGCCAGCAGCCCTGGGACAGAAACAGATACGCAGTATTTT. The chain couples TRBV5-1 to TRBJ2-3, with TRBD1 matching over 7 bases. Germline CDR1 reads SGHRS; CDR2 reads YFSETQ. The V and J ends lost 4 bases and 3 bases, in that order; junction bases with no gene match: 5. The CDR3 runs 14 residues. Supplemented by reference TRBV5-1 and TRBJ2-3, the full variable domain reads KAGVTQTPRYLIKTRGQQVTLSCSPISGHRSVSWYQQTPGQGLQFLFEYFSETQRNKGNFPGRFSGRQFSNSRSEMNVSTLELGDSALYLCASSPGTETDTQYFGPGTRLTVL.

This clone was counted a few times. The chain employs TRBV10-3 and TRBJ2-7, with 9 positions matching TRBD1. V lost 4 bases to trimming and J lost 9 bases; unmatched junction nucleotides: 4. There are 12 residues in the CDR3. Germline CDR1 and CDR2: ENHRY and SYGVKD. DNA of the CDR3: TGTGCCATCAGTGGGACAGGGGAAGGGCAGTACTTC. The encoded protein is CAISGTGEGQYF.

The chain combines TRBV19 with TRBJ1-6; D unclear. V lost 0 bases and J lost 6, with 9 bases in between. The CDR3 covers 15 residues. In germline, CDR1 is LNHDA, CDR2 SQIVND (reference sequence). CDR3 in amino acids: CASSIDPGSNSPLHF. The DNA of the CDR3 is TGTGCCAGTAGTATAGATCCAGGAAGTAATTCACCCCTCCACTTT.

This clone has just a few counts. J is TRBJ1-4 and V is TRBV29-1, with D maybe TRBD1 (5 bases). In germline, CDR1 is SQVTM, CDR2 ANQGSEA. This CDR3 has 14 residues. The ends were cut back, 6 bases at V and 0 bases at J, with 11 bases in the middle. The CDR3 is CSVVDSSTNEKLFF. The CDR3 DNA follows: TGCAGCGTGGTCGACAGTTCAACTAATGAAAAACTGTTTTTT.

The chain recombines TRBV7-6 with TRBJ2-3; D unresolved. Germline V gives CDR1 SGHVS, CDR2 FNYEAQ. This CDR3 has 14 amino acids. Trimming left V 1 base short and J 0 bases short, with 5 bases between. CDR3 residues: CASSLETSTDTQYF. The CDR3 region has the DNA TGTGCCAGCAGCTTAGAGACTAGCACAGATACGCAGTATTTT.

In this sample, this clone turned up once. This sequence joins TRBV7-9 and TRBJ2-7; 11 bases line up with TRBD2. This CDR3 contains 18 residues. In germline, CDR1 is SEHNR, CDR2 FQNEAQ (reference sequence). After removal of 1 base from V and 4 bases from J, the junction contained 12 bases not matched to a gene. The CDR3 DNA is TGTGCCAGCAGCTTAGGGTCTGTCCCCGGGACTAGCGGTTACGAGCAGTACTTC. Residues: CASSLGSVPGTSGYEQYF.

This clone was seen only a few times. The CDR3 region is CASSQDPLYEQYF. CDR3 DNA: TGCGCCAGCAGCCAAGACCCTTTATACGAGCAGTACTTC. V usage is TRBV4-1 and J usage is TRBJ2-7; no clear D. This CDR3 is 13 amino acids long. From germline, CDR1 is MGHRA and CDR2 YSYEKL. V was trimmed by 0 bases and J by 4 bases, leaving 7 bases between them.